This T cell receptor (beta chain) derives from a study of blood T cells in healthy people across ages. Findings and limits, study-wide: Observed TCR beta diversity showed a strong correlation with the percentage of naive T cells as measured by flow cytometry.

Germline CDR1 reads SQVTM; CDR2 reads ANQGSEA. This CDR3 has 12 amino acids. Turning to this clonotype: Its antigen is unidentified.

A second PCR, run for roughly 7 to 12 cycles, used a sample-barcoded 5' primer plus a J-beta primer mix. Researchers report that a template-switch adaptor with 12 random nucleotides tagged each cDNA molecule. TCRdb reprocessed the 5' RACE reads via MiXCR and lists one record per CDR3 protein. This sample carries about 970,000 distinct CDR3 sequences, around 54% of them seen once, and the ten largest clones take over 20%. The chain uses TRBV29-1 and TRBJ2-1; no firm D call. The tail of the sequence fits TRBJ2-7 better, so the J call may be wrong. Source material: blood. This TCR derives from a woman aged 60-75 years in good health. The CDR3: CSVSGAYNEQYF. The CDR3 region has the DNA TGCAGCGTGTCCGGAGCCTACAATGAGCAGTACTTC.